This TCR beta chain was profiled in a study of T cell responses to AZD1222 COVID-19 vaccine. Points from the study as a whole: Donors in the cohort were predominantly white British and more often female, and clonal diversity was possibly underestimated.

Germline CDR1 MDHEN, CDR2 SYDVKM. V was trimmed by 6 bases and J by 2 bases, leaving 18 bases between them. This CDR3 is built from 16 residues. TCRdb's copy holds only in-frame clones and misses some; the assay was immunoSEQ multiplex PCR. The table records roughly 100,000 clones, less than 95% of them present only once. About this clone: Antigen specificity is unknown.

This receptor was taken from an adult in good health. V and J are TRBV28 and TRBJ2-3; possible D gene TRBD2, 5 bases. Source: peripheral blood, taken on day 0 of AZD1222 vaccination. The CDR3 DNA is TGTGCCAGCAGCATAGGTACTAGTCGTAACACAGATACGCAGTATTTT. Its translation is CASSIGTSRNTDTQYF.